This T cell receptor beta chain was captured in a study of blood T cell repertoires in COVID-19. Study background: T cells, B-cell-depleted T cells, or PBMCs provided the cDNA or gDNA that served as material.

The data were produced by immunoSEQ multiplex PCR, yet TCRdb's version contains in-frame clones alone and is incomplete. The sample shows 300,000 to 500,000 clones, approximately 90% of them seen only once. In terms of age and location, participants ranged from roughly 18 to 90 years and lived in fewer than 30 US areas. Cohorts were based on clinical histories the participants reported. This clone has only a few counts. Germline CDR1 KGHDR, CDR2 SFDVKD. This CDR3 is 14 amino acids long. Trimming took 4 bases from V and 6 from J, leaving 11 bases between them. The chain links TRBV24-1 to TRBJ2-2, with D possibly matching TRBD2 (6 bases). The sequence derives from a woman in her twenties or thirties with acute COVID-19. Sequencing was carried out using PBMCs or T cells enriched from blood (not recorded which). CDR3 DNA: TGTGCCACCAGTGAAACGGGGGAGCCCGGGGAGCTGTTTTTT. It encodes CATSETGEPGELFF.